This T cell receptor beta chain appears in the sequencing data of a study of technical replicates of blood from several donors. The V gene's germline CDR1 is GTSNPN and CDR2 SVGIG (reference sequence). The CDR3 spans 15 residues. V dropped 0 bases and J dropped 3; count of bases not matched to a gene: 4. Sequenced by immunoSEQ multiplex PCR; TCRdb stores in-frame clones only, minus some. The sample lists some 63,000 clones; more than 75% were seen once. Turning to this clone: The same CDR3 can be traced to other DNA sequences in this sample.

The clonotype originates from a human donor in good health. Some clones in this sample may be carry-over from other donors' samples. Sequencing was performed on PBMCs. The chain couples TRBV30 to TRBJ1-5; TRBD1 agrees at 8 bases. The CDR3 DNA is TGTGCCTGGAGTGTACCGGACAGGGTCAATCAGCCCCAGCATTTT. It codes for CAWSVPDRVNQPQHF.